The 20 T cell receptor beta chains listed next were all sequenced from one sample in a study of a mutant IDH1 vaccine in newly diagnosed glioma. Measured with immunoSEQ multiplex PCR; TCRdb has only the in-frame clones, and not every one. The sample records roughly 40,000 clones, roughly 90% being singletons. Their antigen targets remain unknown. The time point was: week 5, during vaccination. All doses held 300 ug of mutant IDH1 20-mer peptide, with topical imiquimod. This material consisted of PBMCs, taken from a glioma patient whose treatment included an IDH1 peptide vaccine. Source of these receptors: a man over 45 with glioma.

The chain is built from TRBV4-1 and TRBJ2-7; TRBD1 matches at 7 bases. Per germline, CDR1 MGHRA and CDR2 YSYEKL. The V segment lost 0 bases and the J segment 2 bases; nucleotides outside the gene matches: 7. The CDR3 spans 16 residues. This chain's CDR3 is CASSQDRVGTAYEQYF. CDR3 in DNA: TGCGCCAGCAGCCAAGATCGAGTGGGGACAGCCTACGAGCAGTACTTC.

The CDR3 DNA reads as TGTGCCAGCAGTTACCTGGGTCCGGTACAAGAGACCCAGTACTTC. Amino acid sequence: CASSYLGPVQETQYF. V usage is TRBV6-5 and J usage is TRBJ2-5; D is undetermined. The V and J ends lost 2 bases and 2 bases respectively, with 12 bases between them. Germline V lookup: CDR1 MNHEY, CDR2 SVGAGI. There are 15 residues in the CDR3.

This chain joins TRBV6-5 and TRBJ1-4; 9 bases are a match to TRBD1. The CDR3 runs 15 residues. Germline CDR1 reads MNHEY; CDR2 reads SVGAGI. The V and J ends lost 6 bases and 7 bases, in that order; junction bases with no gene match: 9. CDR3 in DNA: TGTGCCAGCAGCGAAAACAGGGGGCGCGCTGAAAAACTGTTTTTT. Its protein product is CASSENRGRAEKLFF.

This chain uses TRBV2 with TRBJ2-2; D is uncertain. CDR1 SNHLY and CDR2 FYNNEI come from the germline V gene. CDR3 length equals 13 residues. V lost 1 base and J 5 bases, leaving 5 bases between the germline ends. This CDR3 is CASSEDPTGELFF. In nucleotides, the CDR3 is TGTGCCAGCAGTGAAGACCCAACCGGGGAGCTGTTTTTT.

The chain combines TRBV5-1 with TRBJ1-6; 9 nucleotides agree with TRBD1. The CDR3 extends over 15 amino acids. Looked up from germline, CDR1 is SGHRS and CDR2 is YFSETQ. Trimming removed 0 bases from V and 8 bases from J; junction bases left unmatched: 3. Here the CDR3 DNA reads TGCGCCAGCAGCTTGGTTACAGGGGGCGATTCACCCCTCCACTTT. Translating gives CASSLVTGGDSPLHF.

The chain uses TRBV7-9 and TRBJ2-3; 12 nucleotides agree with TRBD2. The CDR3 extends over 15 amino acids. The germline CDR1 and CDR2 sequences are SEHNR and FQNEAQ (reference sequence). J gave up 4 bases and V 4 bases, and 3 bases lay outside the gene matches. The CDR3 DNA reads as TGTGCCAGCAGCTCGGGACTAGCGGGCCCAGATACGCAGTATTTT. It encodes CASSSGLAGPDTQYF. The whole variable domain, filled in from reference TRBV7-9 and TRBJ2-3, reads DTGVSQNPRHKITKRGQNVTFRCDPISEHNRLYWYRQTLGQGPEFLTYFQNEAQLEKSRLLSDRFSAERPKGSFSTLEIQRTEQGDSAMYLCASSSGLAGPDTQYFGPGTRLTVL.

This sequence joins TRBV5-1 and TRBJ2-1; maybe TRBD2 (6 bases). CDR1 SGHRS and CDR2 YFSETQ come from the germline V gene. CDR3 length equals 16 residues. Trimming removed 4 bases from V and 8 bases from J, with 22 bases in between. CDR3 loop: CASSKTGLGVYDEQFF. The DNA of the CDR3 is TGCGCCAGCAGCAAAACGGGACTGGGGGTTTACGATGAGCAGTTCTTC.

CDR3 bases: TGTGCCAGCAGCCAGGAGACAGGGAACACTGAAGCTTTCTTT. Translated: CASSQETGNTEAFF. V is TRBV14 and J is TRBJ1-1, with D possibly TRBD1 on 6 matching bases. Trimming took 3 bases from V and 1 from J, leaving 9 bases between them. Germline V gives CDR1 SGHDN, CDR2 FVKESK. The CDR3 is made up of 14 amino acids.

J is TRBJ1-3 and V is TRBV4-1; D is ambiguous. The CDR3 covers 15 residues. V was clipped by 2 bases and J by 2 bases, with 10 bases between them. CDR1 and CDR2 from the germline V gene are MGHRA and YSYEKL. The CDR3 DNA sequence: TGCGCCAGCAGCCAACGAGTGACCACTGGAAACACCATATATTTT. It specifies CASSQRVTTGNTIYF.

This clone is a singleton in its sample. This sequence joins TRBV7-3 and TRBJ2-2; 7 positions match TRBD2. CDR3 length equals 18 residues. The germline CDR1 and CDR2 sequences are SGHTA and FQGTGA. Trimming took 7 bases from V and 0 from J; bases not matched to a gene: 14. The CDR3 region has the DNA TGTGCCAGCACCAAAACAACGGGAGCGGGGACGAACACCGGGGAGCTGTTTTTT. Translating gives CASTKTTGAGTNTGELFF.

In the case of this clone: At one end, the junction sequence differs from germline, possibly due to a read error. The chain joins TRBV9 to TRBJ1-1; no firm D call. The CDR3 consists of 16 residues. Per the germline V gene, CDR1 is SGDLS and CDR2 is YYNGEE. CDR3 sequence reads: CASTDRREGGYTQAFF. The CDR3 bases are TGTGCCAGTACCGATAGGCGGGAGGGCGGTTACACTCAAGCTTTCTTT.

The J gene is TRBJ2-1, the V gene TRBV2, with 9 bases identical to TRBD2. CDR3 length: 14 residues. Germline V gene lookup returns CDR1 SNHLY and CDR2 FYNNEI. V shed 7 bases and J 9 bases; nucleotides not matched to a gene: 10. The CDR3 region is CASKAGLATGEQFF. The CDR3 nucleotides read TGTGCCAGCAAGGCGGGACTAGCTACCGGTGAGCAGTTCTTC.

V usage is TRBV5-1 and J usage is TRBJ1-2, with D possibly TRBD1 on 6 matching bases. Trimming took off 2 bases at V and 5 bases at J, with 10 bases between the two ends. The CDR3 runs to 13 residues. Germline-derived CDR1 and CDR2 are SGHRS and YFSETQ. The CDR3 sequence: CASSFTGQYGYTF. The DNA for the CDR3 is TGCGCCAGCAGCTTTACAGGACAGTATGGCTACACCTTC. Full variable domain (rest looked up from reference TRBV5-1 and TRBJ1-2): KAGVTQTPRYLIKTRGQQVTLSCSPISGHRSVSWYQQTPGQGLQFLFEYFSETQRNKGNFPGRFSGRQFSNSRSEMNVSTLELGDSALYLCASSFTGQYGYTFGSGTRLTVV.

This sequence joins TRBV19 and TRBJ2-3; D remains ambiguous. The CDR3 is 14 residues long. Per the germline V gene, CDR1 is LNHDA and CDR2 is SQIVND (reference sequence). V was trimmed by 5 bases and J by 2 bases, leaving 11 bases between them. Here the CDR3 reads CASSLGLYTDTQYF. In DNA form, the CDR3 reads TGTGCCAGTAGTCTGGGTCTGTACACAGATACGCAGTATTTT.

V usage is TRBV25-1 and J usage is TRBJ2-1; 9 bases line up with TRBD2. The CDR3 runs 14 residues. V lost 5 bases to trimming and J lost 3 bases; unmatched junction nucleotides: 2. Germline loops: CDR1 MGHDK, CDR2 SYGVNS. CDR3 bases: TGTGCCAGCAGTCGACTAGCGGACTACAATGAGCAGTTCTTC. Amino acids: CASSRLADYNEQFF.

The gene calls are TRBV18 and TRBJ2-2; D is perhaps TRBD1 (6 bases). This CDR3 spans 15 amino acids. Germline V CDR1 and CDR2: KGHSH, LQKENI. Trimming stripped 3 bases from V and 1 base from J, with 9 bases between. CDR3 sequence (DNA): TGTGCCAGCTCACCTTCGACAGGGAACACCGGGGAGCTGTTTTTT. This codes for CASSPSTGNTGELFF.

In its sample, this clone was seen once. The chain recombines TRBV5-1 with TRBJ2-1, with D tentatively TRBD1 (6 bases). Per the germline V gene, CDR1 is SGHRS and CDR2 is YFSETQ. This CDR3 contains 15 residues. Trimming took 2 bases from V and 0 from J, leaving 9 bases between them. The CDR3 nucleotides are TGCGCCAGCAGCTTAACAGGGAGCTCCTACAATGAGCAGTTCTTC. Protein product: CASSLTGSSYNEQFF.

The chain combines TRBV5-5 with TRBJ2-6, with 7 bases matching TRBD1. The CDR3 sequence is 17 residues long. Germline CDR1 SGHKS, CDR2 YYEKEE (reference sequence). With 2 bases clipped from V and 0 bases from J, the junction kept 5 bases outside the gene matches. The CDR3 sequence is CASSFRQGFSGANVLTF. CDR3 bases: TGTGCCAGCAGCTTCCGACAGGGCTTCTCTGGGGCCAACGTCCTGACTTTC.

The chain has TRBV19 and TRBJ2-5, with 13 bases that match TRBD2. The junction had 6 bases not matched to a gene; V was cut back by 6 bases and J by 5 bases. From germline, CDR1 is LNHDA and CDR2 SQIVND (reference sequence). This CDR3 is built from 15 residues. CDR3 in DNA: TGTGCCAGTAGCGCGACTAGCGGGGGGCTGGAGACCCAGTACTTC. Its translation: CASSATSGGLETQYF.

The chain combines TRBV11-2 with TRBJ2-5; a weak D match, TRBD2 (7 bases). The V gene lost 5 bases and the J gene lost 5 bases, with 24 bases spanning the gap. From germline, CDR1 is SGHAT and CDR2 FQNNGV. The CDR3 covers 17 residues. The CDR3 is CASSPGPEASGGETQYF. Written as DNA, the CDR3 is TGTGCCAGCAGCCCGGGACCAGAGGCGTCGGGGGGCGAGACCCAGTACTTC.